This TCR beta chain came from a study of T cell responses to AZD1222 COVID-19 vaccine. Germline CDR1 reads SGDLS; CDR2 reads YYNGEE. The V and J ends lost 3 bases and 4 bases respectively, with 10 bases between them. The CDR3 is 13 residues long. Assay used: immunoSEQ multiplex PCR; TCRdb lists only in-frame clones, some missing. Altogether 150,000 to 200,000 clones are present, around 91% being singletons, with the ten largest covering 6% to 8%. The source material was peripheral blood, sampled on day 0 of AZD1222 vaccination. The receptor was derived from an adult in good health. The chain links TRBV9 to TRBJ1-1, with D perhaps TRBD1 (6 bases). The CDR3 region is CASSGGGGTEAFF. In nucleotides, the CDR3 is TGTGCCAGCAGCGGAGGGGGTGGCACTGAAGCTTTCTTT. The variable domain in full, completed from reference TRBV9 and TRBJ1-1, reads DSGVTQTPKHLITATGQRVTLRCSPRSGDLSVYWYQQSLDQGLQFLIQYYNGEERAKGNILERFSAQQFPDLHSELNLSSLELGDSALYFCASSGGGGTEAFFGQGTRLTVV.